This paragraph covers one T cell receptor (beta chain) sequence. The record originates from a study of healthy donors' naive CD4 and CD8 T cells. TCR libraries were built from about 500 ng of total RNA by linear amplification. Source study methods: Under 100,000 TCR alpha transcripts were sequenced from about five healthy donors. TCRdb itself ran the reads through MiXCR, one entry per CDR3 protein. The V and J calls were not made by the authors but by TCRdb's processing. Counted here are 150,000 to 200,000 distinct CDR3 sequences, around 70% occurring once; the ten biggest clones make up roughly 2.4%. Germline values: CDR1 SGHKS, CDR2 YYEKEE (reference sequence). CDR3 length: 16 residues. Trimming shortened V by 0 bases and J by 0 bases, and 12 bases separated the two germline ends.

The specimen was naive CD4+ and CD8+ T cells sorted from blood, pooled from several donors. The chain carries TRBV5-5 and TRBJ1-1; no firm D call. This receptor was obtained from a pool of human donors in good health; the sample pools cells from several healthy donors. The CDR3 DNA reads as TGTGCCAGCAGCTTGGTAGTCAGTTTAATGAACACTGAAGCTTTCTTT. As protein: CASSLVVSLMNTEAFF.